The 10 T cell receptor beta chains below were found in one sample sequenced in a study of response to subunit inactivated influenza vaccine. MiXCR was run by TCRdb on the RT-PCR reads, yielding one entry per CDR3 protein. The sample contains 500,000 or so distinct CDR3 sequences, 16% of which appear only once. The sequenced sample was CD4+ T cells sorted from PBMCs, obtained 23 months after vaccination. The receptors were sampled from a man aged 50-75 years who received an inactivated influenza vaccine.

Only a few counts were recorded for this clonotype. The chain employs TRBV2 and TRBJ2-1; D possibly uses TRBD1 or TRBD2 (6 bases each). The V gene lost 7 bases and the J gene lost 1 base, with 17 bases spanning the gap. The CDR3 totals 16 residues. CDR1 and CDR2 (germline): SNHLY, FYNNEI. CDR3 residues: CASTEGGAVSYNEQFF. The CDR3, as DNA: TGTGCCAGCACCGAGGGGGGAGCGGTATCCTACAATGAGCAGTTCTTC.

The CDR3 is CASSYSRRLNTGELFF. CDR3 in DNA: TGTGCCAGCAGTTACTCGCGCAGGCTTAACACCGGGGAGCTGTTTTTT. The chain employs TRBV6-5 and TRBJ2-2; D remains ambiguous. CDR1 is MNHEY and CDR2 is SVGAGI in the germline V gene. The CDR3 loop spans 16 amino acids. V lost 0 bases and J 2 bases, leaving 10 bases between the germline ends.

The genes are TRBV11-3 and TRBJ2-7, with D possibly being TRBD2 (5 bases). Looked up from germline, CDR1 is SGHNT and CDR2 is YENEEA. With 3 bases removed from V and 3 bases from J, the gap between germline ends came to 9 bases. The CDR3 sequence is 13 residues long. CDR3 residues: CASSLTRDYEQYF. The CDR3 region has the DNA TGTGCCAGCAGCTTGACACGGGACTACGAGCAGTACTTC. The full variable domain, its missing parts supplied by reference TRBV11-3 and TRBJ2-7, is EAGVVQSPRYKIIEKKQPVAFWCNPISGHNTLYWYLQNLGQGPELLIRYENEEAVDDSQLPKDRFSAERLKGVDSTLKIQPAELGDSAVYLCASSLTRDYEQYFGPGTRLTVT.

The chain carries TRBV20-1 and TRBJ2-3; 7 nucleotides align to TRBD2. Germline-derived CDR1 and CDR2 are DFQATT and SNEGSKA (reference sequence). CDR3 size: 17 residues. V shed 2 bases and J 2 bases; nucleotides not matched to a gene: 13. The CDR3 loop is CSARSIIAGSLTDTQYF. The CDR3 DNA sequence: TGCAGTGCTAGATCCATAATAGCGGGTTCACTCACAGATACGCAGTATTTT.

This clonotype was picked up a small number of times. This sequence joins TRBV20-1 and TRBJ2-1; the match to TRBD2 covers 9 bases. Germline V gene lookup returns CDR1 DFQATT and CDR2 SNEGSKA (reference sequence). V was pared by 1 base and J by 9 bases, with 16 bases of the junction left unmatched. The CDR3 sequence is 17 residues long. The CDR3 DNA reads TGCAGTGCTAGAGCTCCCTCTGGGGCGGGGGGGTTGGTTGAGCAGTTCTTC. Its translation: CSARAPSGAGGLVEQFF.

J is TRBJ2-1 and V is TRBV20-1; D is tentatively TRBD1 or TRBD2 (6 bases each). Germline values: CDR1 DFQATT, CDR2 SNEGSKA (reference sequence). This CDR3 region has 13 residues. V lost 7 bases, J lost 8 bases, and 18 bases lay in between. In nucleotides, the CDR3 is TGCAGTGGTGAGGGGGGTTCGGGATATGAGCAGTTCTTC. This sequence encodes CSGEGGSGYEQFF.

The chain employs TRBV6-2 or TRBV6-3 and TRBJ2-2; tentative D call: TRBD1 (6 bases). Germline V lookup: CDR1 MNHEY, CDR2 SVGEGT. The V gene lost 0 bases and the J gene lost 1 base, with 9 bases spanning the gap. The CDR3 totals 16 residues. This CDR3 reads CASSYSWGLNTGELFF. The CDR3 DNA reads TGTGCCAGCAGTTACTCGTGGGGGCTGAACACCGGGGAGCTGTTTTTT.

The gene calls are TRBV6-1 and TRBJ2-7, with D unclear. CDR1 is MNHNS, CDR2 SASEGT, per germline. Trimming took 7 bases from V and 2 from J, leaving 12 bases between them. The length of the CDR3 is 13 residues. The CDR3 sequence: CASISPQTYEQYF. CDR3 DNA sequence: TGTGCCAGCATCTCTCCGCAGACCTACGAGCAGTACTTC.

This clonotype was seen more than once but under ten times. V usage is TRBV3-1 and J usage is TRBJ1-1; 7 positions agree with TRBD1. The CDR3 has 13 residues. The V gene's germline CDR1 is LGHDT and CDR2 YNNKEL (reference sequence). The trim removed 6 bases at V and 8 bases at J, leaving 9 bases unmatched. The CDR3 coding sequence is TGTGCCAGCAGAAACACCGGGACAGCAGAAGCTTTCTTT. Encoded protein: CASRNTGTAEAFF.

This chain joins TRBV7-3 and TRBJ2-5, with TRBD2 identical over 11 bases. This CDR3 region has 15 residues. Unmatched junction bases numbered 4, after V lost 6 bases and J lost 1 base. Germline loops: CDR1 SGHTA, CDR2 FQGTGA. The CDR3 loop is CASRLTSGIQETQYF. In nucleotides, the CDR3 is TGTGCCAGCAGGTTGACTAGCGGGATCCAAGAGACCCAGTACTTC.